This passage covers 18 T cell receptor beta chains from one sample sequenced in a study of blood T cells in healthy people across ages. With a J-beta primer mix and a sample-barcoded 5' primer, a second PCR ran roughly 6 to 11 cycles. TCRdb called the 5' RACE reads again in MiXCR, with one record for every CDR3 protein. In the table there are 850,000 to 1,100,000 distinct CDR3 sequences, about two fifths of which are singletons. Input material: blood. These receptors were taken from a man younger than 35 in good health.

The chain links TRBV9 to TRBJ1-5, with unresolved D. Germline V lookup: CDR1 SGDLS, CDR2 YYNGEE. There are 15 residues in the CDR3. V shed 0 bases and J shed 2 bases, with 9 bases lying between them. DNA for the CDR3: TGTGCCAGCAGCGTAGACGGGTCGGGCAATCAGCCCCAGCATTTT. This translates into CASSVDGSGNQPQHF.

In its sample, this clonotype was seen many times. The chain combines TRBV7-2 with TRBJ1-2, with no clear D. CDR3 length: 12 amino acids. Trimming pared 1 base from V and 8 bases from J, leaving 8 bases between. Germline-derived CDR1 and CDR2 are SGHTA and FQGNSA. The CDR3 loop reads CASSLGDTGYTF. DNA of the CDR3: TGTGCCAGCAGCTTAGGGGATACCGGCTACACCTTC.

This clonotype was detected once. Sequence at one end of the junction differs from germline and may be a read error. The genes are TRBV12-3 or TRBV12-4 and TRBJ1-6; D possibly corresponds to TRBD1 (6 bases). This CDR3 region has 12 residues. In DNA form, the CDR3 reads TGTGTCAGCAATACAGGGAATTCACCCCTCCACTTT. The encoded protein is CVSNTGNSPLHF.

The rearrangement joins TRBV6-6 to TRBJ2-1; D might be TRBD1 (5 bases). This CDR3 is built from 17 residues. Trimming stripped 6 bases from V and 9 bases from J, with 27 bases between. From germline, CDR1 is MNHNY and CDR2 SVGAGI (reference sequence). Here the CDR3 reads CASSLLSGAGLFAEQFF. The CDR3 DNA sequence: TGTGCCAGCAGCCTACTTTCTGGGGCTGGGCTGTTTGCTGAGCAGTTCTTC.

This clonotype occurred a few times. This chain uses TRBV30 with TRBJ2-1; 9 bases fit TRBD1. The germline V gene has CDR1 GTSNPN and CDR2 SVGIG (reference sequence). The length of the CDR3 is 14 residues. V shed 0 bases, J shed 7 bases, and the junction held 4 bases outside the gene matches. Here the CDR3 reads CAWSVQGAWNEQFF. CDR3 nucleotide sequence: TGTGCCTGGAGTGTACAGGGGGCTTGGAATGAGCAGTTCTTC.

The chain employs TRBV20-1 and TRBJ1-2; the match to TRBD1 covers 9 bases. The CDR3 loop spans 14 amino acids. Germline CDR1 DFQATT, CDR2 SNEGSKA (reference sequence). V dropped 3 bases and J dropped 4; count of bases not matched to a gene: 6. This CDR3 reads CSASVRTGVYGYTF. As DNA, the CDR3 is TGCAGTGCTAGCGTCCGGACAGGGGTCTATGGCTACACCTTC.

The genes are TRBV20-1 and TRBJ1-1; the D gene is possibly TRBD1 (5 bases). The CDR3 has 11 amino acids. The germline CDR1 and CDR2 sequences are DFQATT and SNEGSKA (reference sequence). V was clipped by 3 bases and J by 7 bases, with 9 bases between them. The CDR3 region is CSASGQGEAFF. The CDR3 DNA follows: TGCAGTGCTAGCGGGCAGGGTGAAGCTTTCTTT.

CDR3 region: CASSLWDRESDTQYF. The CDR3, as DNA: TGTGCCAGCAGCTTGTGGGACAGGGAATCAGATACGCAGTATTTT. The genes are TRBV5-6 and TRBJ2-3; TRBD1 matches at 9 bases. With 1 base clipped from V and 4 bases from J, the junction kept 4 bases outside the gene matches. This CDR3 region has 15 residues. Germline-derived CDR1 and CDR2 are SGHDT and YYEEEE.

The chain is built from TRBV20-1 and TRBJ1-1; possibly TRBD1 for D (5 bases). Germline-derived CDR1 and CDR2 are DFQATT and SNEGSKA (reference sequence). The V and J ends lost 6 bases and 3 bases respectively, with 20 bases between them. This CDR3 has 15 amino acids. The CDR3 spells CSAEGGGFFHTEAFF. The CDR3 nucleotides read TGCAGTGCAGAAGGTGGGGGTTTCTTCCACACTGAAGCTTTCTTT.

A few counts support this clonotype. The chain has TRBV20-1 and TRBJ2-3; TRBD2 aligns across 9 bases. Trimming at V came to 1 base and at J to 0 bases, leaving 8 bases not matched to a gene. There are 17 residues in the CDR3. Germline CDR1 and CDR2: DFQATT and SNEGSKA (reference sequence). This CDR3 reads CSARGLAGISSTDTQYF. The DNA for the CDR3 is TGCAGTGCTAGAGGGCTAGCGGGGATCTCTAGCACAGATACGCAGTATTTT.

In its sample, this clonotype was seen a few times. The rearrangement links TRBV7-2 to TRBJ1-1; no firm D call. CDR1 SGHTA and CDR2 FQGNSA come from the germline V gene. The ends were cut back, 5 bases at V and 1 base at J, with 11 bases in the middle. CDR3 size: 14 residues. CDR3 nucleotides: TGTGCCAGCAGCCCACCTCCGGGGAACACTGAAGCTTTCTTT. It specifies CASSPPPGNTEAFF. Variable domain in full (rest from reference TRBV7-2 and TRBJ1-1): GAGVSQSPSNKVTEKGKDVELRCDPISGHTALYWYRQSLGQGLEFLIYFQGNSAPDKSGLPSDRFSAERTGGSVSTLTIQRTQQEDSAVYLCASSPPPGNTEAFFGQGTRLTVV.

In this sample, this clonotype turned up many times. The chain uses TRBV12-5 and TRBJ2-5; D remains ambiguous. The J call may be faulty, since TRBJ2-7 better matches the DNA end. CDR3 length equals 13 residues. Germline loops: CDR1 LGHNT, CDR2 FRNRAP. DNA for the CDR3: TGTGCTAGTGGTCCCTCCGATCAAGGCGAGCAGTACTTC. Translation gives CASGPSDQGEQYF.

CDR3 residues: CAIRTGGDITDTQYF. As DNA, the CDR3 is TGTGCCATCAGGACAGGCGGGGATATCACAGATACGCAGTATTTT. The chain is built from TRBV10-3 and TRBJ2-3; tentatively, D is TRBD1 or TRBD2 (6 bases each). CDR1 ENHRY and CDR2 SYGVKD come from the germline V gene. This CDR3 is 15 amino acids long. The V and J ends lost 6 bases and 2 bases respectively, with 15 bases between them.

The rearrangement links TRBV16 to TRBJ1-1, with no clear D. The length of the CDR3 is 15 residues. Trimming left V 2 bases short and J 1 base short, with 11 bases between. Germline V lookup: CDR1 KGHSY, CDR2 FQNENV. The CDR3 nucleotides are TGTGCCAGCAGCCAAGGAATTGTCAAGAACACTGAAGCTTTCTTT. Translating it yields CASSQGIVKNTEAFF.

In this sample, this clonotype turned up a few times. The V and J genes are TRBV12-3 or TRBV12-4 and TRBJ1-5, with D possibly being TRBD1 (6 bases). V dropped 7 bases and J dropped 2 bases, with 12 bases sitting between them. This CDR3 contains 14 residues. The CDR3: CASKGGNGNQPQHF. The CDR3 DNA reads as TGTGCCAGCAAGGGGGGAAACGGCAATCAGCCCCAGCATTTT.

This clonotype was observed a handful of times. V and J are TRBV20-1 and TRBJ1-1; 7 bases align to TRBD1. Germline trimming cut 6 bases from V and 4 bases from J; bases unmatched to any gene: 14. Germline loops: CDR1 DFQATT, CDR2 SNEGSKA (reference sequence). This CDR3 contains 15 residues. CDR3 nucleotide sequence: TGCAGTGCCCACCACAGGGGTCGTCGGGTCACTGAAGCTTTCTTT. Protein: CSAHHRGRRVTEAFF.

The V gene is TRBV6-6, the J gene TRBJ2-3; D assignment may be TRBD1 or TRBD2 (5 bases each). V was clipped by 2 bases and J by 3 bases, with 15 bases between them. The CDR3 extends over 16 amino acids. Germline-derived CDR1 and CDR2 are MNHNY and SVGAGI (reference sequence). CDR3: CASSYPLAGATDTQYF. The CDR3 nucleotides read TGTGCCAGCAGTTACCCCCTAGCCGGGGCGACAGATACGCAGTATTTT.

With regard to this clonotype: A much larger clone differs from this one at a single base, so this may be a read error. This chain joins TRBV12-3 or TRBV12-4 and TRBJ2-3; unclear D gene. This CDR3 region has 16 residues. DNA of the CDR3: TGTGCCAGCATTTTAATGTCGTTGGGTAGCTACGATACGCAGTATTTT. Its translation is CASILMSLGSYDTQYF.